These T cell receptor beta chains were read from a single sample in a study of early T cells in non-severe SARS-CoV-2 infection. Each CDR3 protein is one row after TCRdb ran MiXCR on the 5' RACE reads. Of over 25,000 distinct CDR3 sequences in the sample, 5.4% were seen once. Sequenced material: whole blood. These receptors were obtained from an adult who was a healthcare worker with PCR-confirmed SARS-CoV-2 infection or an uninfected control (not recorded which). The CDR3 runs from the conserved cysteine through the conserved F or W. D genes are given only for firm matches. Clone size appears in some rows only: once, few, many, or a class for an expanded clone.

TRBJ1-1 | many | TRBV12-3/TRBV12-4 | - | CASGPIVVTEAFF | TGTGCCAGCGGGCCAATTGTGGTTACTGAAGCTTTCTTT
TRBJ1-1 | many | TRBV29-1 | - | CSAHRHTEAFF | TGCAGCGCCCACCGCCACACTGAAGCTTTCTTT
TRBJ2-7 | many | TRBV30 | TRBD1 | CAWTPVGQAGSYEQYF | TGTGCCTGGACCCCCGTGGGACAGGCAGGGTCCTACGAGCAGTACTTC
TRBJ1-6 | few | TRBV9 | - | CASSVGEGVYNSPLHF | TGTGCCAGCAGCGTAGGAGAGGGGGTCTATAATTCACCCCTCCACTTT
TRBJ2-6 | many | TRBV6-4 | - | CASSGDGSGANVLTF | TGTGCCAGCAGTGGCGACGGCTCTGGGGCCAACGTCCTGACTTTC
TRBJ2-3 | many | TRBV24-1 | TRBD2 | CATSDSEGLAGTDTQYF | TGTGCCACCAGTGATTCGGAGGGACTAGCGGGCACAGATACGCAGTATTTT
TRBJ2-3 | many | TRBV12-5 | TRBD1 | CASGPGTGPTDTQYF | TGTGCTAGTGGACCCGGGACAGGGCCCACAGATACGCAGTATTTT
TRBJ2-7 | many | TRBV10-2 | - | CASSWDLGREQYF | TGCGCCAGCAGTTGGGACTTGGGGCGCGAGCAGTACTTC
TRBJ1-1 | many | TRBV5-4 | - | CASRAQRNTEAFF | TGTGCCAGCAGGGCCCAGAGGAACACTGAAGCTTTCTTT
TRBJ2-1 | few | TRBV7-8 | TRBD2 | CASSPRTSGADNEQFF | TGTGCCAGCAGCCCAAGGACTAGCGGGGCCGACAATGAGCAGTTCTTC
TRBJ2-7 | many | TRBV27 | TRBD2 | CASRPGLAGGVHEQYF | TGTGCCAGCAGGCCGGGACTAGCGGGAGGGGTCCACGAGCAGTACTTC
TRBJ1-4 | medium-sized | TRBV12-3/TRBV12-4 | - | CASRYSTGGNEKLFF | TGTGCCAGCAGATATTCGACAGGCGGGAATGAAAAACTGTTTTTT
TRBJ2-4 | - | TRBV7-8 | TRBD1 | CASRKLPPGTDKNIQYF | TGTGCCAGCAGGAAGCTCCCCCCAGGGACAGACAAAAACATTCAGTACTTC
TRBJ1-6 | many | TRBV28 | TRBD1 | CASRDRDSRNSPLHF | TGTGCCAGCAGGGATCGGGACAGCAGAAATTCACCCCTCCACTTT
TRBJ1-1 | many | TRBV12-3/TRBV12-4 | TRBD1 | CASTDRVSTEAFF | TGTGCCAGCACCGACAGGGTATCCACTGAAGCTTTCTTT
TRBJ2-2 | - | TRBV4-2 | - | CASSQDGDRHGGELFF | TGTGCCAGCAGCCAAGATGGGGACCGTCATGGCGGGGAGCTGTTTTTT
TRBJ2-7 | many | TRBV9 | TRBD1 | CASSVNPGQGPYEQYF | TGTGCCAGCAGCGTCAACCCGGGACAGGGTCCCTACGAGCAGTACTTC
TRBJ1-2 | many | TRBV6-1 | - | CASSDPSSGYTF | TGTGCCAGCAGTGACCCTTCGTCTGGCTACACCTTC
TRBJ1-1 | few | TRBV5-6 | - | CASSLTPNTEAFF | TGTGCCAGCAGCTTGACCCCGAACACTGAAGCTTTCTTT
TRBJ1-2 | many | TRBV11-2 | - | CASSSLWRGVNGYTF | TGTGCCAGCAGCTCCCTTTGGAGGGGAGTCAATGGCTACACCTTC
TRBJ1-3 | few | TRBV6-1 | TRBD1 | CASSTGASGNTIYF | TGTGCCAGCAGCACAGGGGCATCTGGAAACACCATATATTTT
TRBJ2-3 | - | TRBV4-3 | - | CASSLLVASDTQYF | TGCGCCAGCAGCCTCCTGGTAGCGTCAGATACGCAGTATTTT
TRBJ1-1 | many | TRBV18 | - | CASSLRQNTEAFF | TGTGCCAGCTCCTTGAGACAGAACACTGAAGCTTTCTTT
TRBJ2-3 | - | TRBV5-4 | - | CASSPGSPDTQYF | TGTGCCAGCAGCCCGGGATCGCCAGATACGCAGTATTTT
TRBJ1-2 | many | TRBV5-6 | TRBD1 | CASSLDRGYGYTF | TGTGCCAGCAGCTTGGACAGGGGATATGGCTACACCTTC
TRBJ1-1 | few | TRBV27 | - | CASSLVGVGTEAFF | TGTGCCAGCAGTTTAGTAGGAGTAGGCACTGAAGCTTTCTTT
TRBJ1-1 | many | TRBV5-1 | - | CASSTQPANTEAFF | TGCGCCAGCAGCACCCAGCCGGCGAACACTGAAGCTTTCTTT
TRBJ2-3 | many | TRBV19 | - | CASSPVSDTQYF | TGTGCCAGTAGCCCTGTCTCCGATACGCAGTATTTT
TRBJ2-3 | medium-sized | TRBV7-2 | - | CASSLKQFADTQYF | TGTGCCAGCAGCTTAAAACAATTCGCAGATACGCAGTATTTT
TRBJ2-2 | - | TRBV11-2 | - | CASGRTGLAYTGELFF | TGTGCCAGCGGAAGAACAGGGTTGGCGTACACCGGGGAGCTGTTTTTT
TRBJ2-2 | many | TRBV10-3 | - | CAISESAENTGELFF | TGTGCCATCAGTGAGTCTGCGGAGAACACCGGGGAGCTGTTTTTT
TRBJ1-1 | medium-sized | TRBV5-1 | - | CASSLEGSGRTEAFF | TGCGCCAGCAGCTTGGAAGGGAGCGGCCGAACTGAAGCTTTCTTT
TRBJ2-7 | many | TRBV11-2 | TRBD1 | CASSPWDREYEQYF | TGTGCCAGCAGCCCCTGGGACAGGGAGTACGAGCAGTACTTC
TRBJ2-7 | - | TRBV29-1 | - | CSAQDSFYEQYF | TGCAGCGCACAGGACAGCTTCTACGAGCAGTACTTC
TRBJ2-3 | many | TRBV28 | TRBD2 | CASSFETSGRTDTQYF | TGTGCCAGCAGTTTCGAGACTAGCGGGAGAACAGATACGCAGTATTTT
TRBJ2-2 | medium-sized | TRBV7-9 | - | CASSKQGRLDTGELFF | TGTGCCAGCAGCAAACAGGGAAGATTGGACACCGGGGAGCTGTTTTTT
TRBJ2-3 | many | TRBV7-9 | TRBD2 | CASRFQTSGVTDTQYF | TGTGCCAGCAGGTTCCAGACTAGCGGGGTCACAGATACGCAGTATTTT
TRBJ2-7 | many | TRBV27 | - | CASSYWGDYEQYF | TGTGCCAGCAGTTATTGGGGTGACTACGAGCAGTACTTC
TRBJ2-7 | - | TRBV29-1 | TRBD2 | CSVEDWASGSSEQYF | TGCAGCGTTGAAGATTGGGCTAGCGGGAGTAGTGAGCAGTACTTC
TRBJ2-2 | many | TRBV7-9 | - | CASSLGGGRNTGELFF | TGTGCCAGCAGCTTGGGTGGAGGCAGGAACACCGGGGAGCTGTTTTTT
TRBJ1-1 | few | TRBV7-2 | - | CASSSWVTEAFF | TGTGCCAGCAGCTCATGGGTGACTGAAGCTTTCTTT
TRBJ1-5 | many | TRBV3-1 | - | CASSQESNQPQHF | TGTGCCAGCAGCCAGGAAAGCAATCAGCCCCAGCATTTT
TRBJ2-4 | many | TRBV20-1 | TRBD2 | CSANRAGENFKNIQYF | TGCAGTGCCAACCGCGCGGGGGAAAATTTTAAAAACATTCAGTACTTC
TRBJ2-3 | many | TRBV5-4 | TRBD1 | CASSRDSSTDTQYF | TGTGCCAGCAGCCGGGACAGCAGCACAGATACGCAGTATTTT
TRBJ1-1 | few | TRBV7-9 | - | CASRGGMNTEAFF | TGTGCCAGCCGGGGGGGAATGAACACTGAAGCTTTCTTT
TRBJ2-1 | - | TRBV7-8 | TRBD2 | CASRFTRTSGYSSYNEQFF | TGTGCCAGCAGATTCACTCGGACTAGCGGGTATAGCTCCTACAATGAGCAGTTCTTC
TRBJ1-4 | - | TRBV28 | - | CASRQPGFEKLFF | TGTGCCAGCAGGCAACCAGGGTTCGAAAAACTGTTTTTT
TRBJ2-5 | - | TRBV7-2 | - | CASSLAFETQYF | TGTGCCAGCAGCTTAGCTTTCGAGACCCAGTACTTC
TRBJ2-7 | - | TRBV7-9 | - | CASSPHPHEQYF | TGTGCCAGCAGCCCTCATCCCCACGAGCAGTACTTC